These T cell receptor beta chains were read from a single sample in a study of beta chain features in type 1 diabetes. Measured with immunoSEQ multiplex PCR; TCRdb has only the in-frame clones, and not every one. The sample lists approximately 46,000 clones, about 48% seen once, with approximately 0.13% in the top ten. Material: stem cell memory CD4+ T cells from blood. The receptor source for this set is a man aged 25 to 45 with type 1 diabetes. CDR3s include the opening cysteine and the closing phenylalanine or tryptophan. Each record gives: V gene, CDR3 protein.

TRBV21-1	CASRNPGDGEQYF
TRBV4-2	CASSQEQAGGYEQYF
TRBV29-1	CSVGLTTGSYEQYF
TRBV23-1	CASSQSRANTEAFF
TRBV7-9	CASSSDIGRNTIYF
TRBV28	CASSLMDRDNEAFF
TRBV29-1	CSVALLTMKAFF
TRBV10-3	CAIRGQGMNTEAFF
TRBV7-8	CASSLAVGGPQGAFF
TRBV5-1	CASSEDRGGDTQYF
TRBV10-3	CAARLAGAHEQFF
TRBV5-4	CASSLSGSETQYF
TRBV5-1	CASSFEGSGETQYF
TRBV18	CASSVQTDSYEQYF
TRBV7-9	CASSSLAGTGELFF
TRBV29-1	CSSSGRGYTDTQYF
TRBV7-2	CASSINRGTDTQYF
TRBV5-1	CASRLGLGVAAQYF
TRBV19	CASSFVAGAVGEQYF
TRBV5-1	CASSGGLRPPYNEQFF
TRBV9	CASSVASGYAGTQYF
TRBV10-3	CAISERGSYGYTF
TRBV7-8	CASSPLGGNTEAFF
TRBV28	CASSLWGGETQYF
TRBV7-9	CASSLLNYEQYF
TRBV5-4	CASSRSTTDGRWEQYF
TRBV15	CATSRVGGRPYNEQFF
TRBV6-5	CASSYDNRRSYEQYF
TRBV6-5	CASSYFRNQPQHF
TRBV6-6	CASSYRRVDYGYTF
TRBV5-4	CASSLKTGPKRELFF
TRBV10-2	CASRQTQETQYF
TRBV20-1	CSARRGNTIYF
TRBV5-4	CASSLGTGREKLFF
TRBV29-1	CSVEVSGANQPQHF
TRBV6-1	CASAWTVSYEQYF
TRBV9	CASAGTWTGSSGNTIYF
TRBV6-6	CASSYSSRTEAFF
TRBV5-4	CASSWGQLNTEAFF
TRBV18	CASSSYGGDTEAFF
TRBV21-1	CASRPEGKGQDPNTGELFF
TRBV6-5	CAREQDPNEQYF
TRBV7-2	CASSFLYQPQHF
TRBV6-1	CASVQGMYGYTF
TRBV2	CATRGATEAFF
TRBV2	CASRGGAGAKNIQYF
TRBV10-3	CAISLGDSNQPQHF
TRBV7-3	CASSLGTSGTDTQYF
TRBV4-2	CASSQGLVRGLPDTQYF
TRBV7-9	CASSQDLVGTIYF
TRBV7-3	CASSSGTGDEQYF
TRBV7-9	CASSVGQGAGELFF
TRBV30	CAWGTGFGELFF
TRBV6-6	CASSRLGQGRNYGYTF
TRBV28	CASSSPGSGANVLTF
TRBV7-2	CASSTRPGGLPQGGYTF